Listed below are T cell receptor beta chains from one sample, sequenced in a study of OX40 agonist ivuxolimab in advanced cancers. The assay was immunoSEQ multiplex PCR, and TCRdb's table has in-frame clones only and misses some. The sample consists of some 30,000 clones, about 90% of them appearing once. Material: CD4+ or CD8+ T cells sorted from blood, obtained in a trial of the OX40 agonist ivuxolimab. All receptors come from an adult with an advanced solid tumor such as melanoma, head and neck, liver or kidney cancer. Both conserved end residues are part of each CDR3.

j_gene | v_gene | CDR3aa
TRBJ2-1 | TRBV27 | CASKQGLEQFF
TRBJ1-2 | TRBV5-4 | CASSLGLQGGAGYTF
TRBJ2-7 | TRBV2 | CASSDVRVSYEQYF
TRBJ2-2 | TRBV7-6 | CASSPEVDTGELFF
TRBJ2-1 | TRBV4-1 | CASSHSEGSSYNEQFF
TRBJ1-5 | TRBV18 | CASSPPPWDSNQPQHF
TRBJ2-7 | TRBV27 | CASSFSGQIYEQYF
TRBJ2-1 | TRBV27 | CASSPQTRPSQEQFF
TRBJ2-2 | TRBV12-5 | CASGLLAGGPRTGELFF
TRBJ2-3 | TRBV14 | CASSQDRSSSTDTQYF
TRBJ1-1 | TRBV28 | CASSLSVLFPEAFF
TRBJ2-1 | TRBV10-3 | CAISEAGAPHNEQFF
TRBJ1-4 | TRBV19 | CASSPEAGVLFGLFF
TRBJ2-2 | TRBV6-4 | CASMVFPSGTGELFF
TRBJ2-3 | TRBV4-3 | CASSREVAGGADTQYF
TRBJ1-5 | TRBV28 | CASSPPGDQPQHF
TRBJ2-1 | TRBV19 | CASTTDAYNEQFF
TRBJ2-1 | TRBV9 | CASSASGTSGGRYNEQFF
TRBJ2-6 | TRBV18 | CASSPLVSAEGDTLSGANVLTF
TRBJ2-7 | TRBV11-2 | CASSHIGLFYEQYF
TRBJ2-1 | TRBV7-6 | CASSLIPGGGANEQFF
TRBJ1-5 | TRBV10-3 | CAISEDMGIYQPQHF
TRBJ2-7 | TRBV19 | CASSPGTYYEQYF
TRBJ2-5 | TRBV4-3 | CASSQETSGAQETQYF
TRBJ2-3 | TRBV27 | CASIGQGLAGSDTQYF
TRBJ1-2 | TRBV7-2 | CASSDKGWGTLVYGYTF
TRBJ2-1 | TRBV27 | CASSFGLAGVGEQFF
TRBJ2-2 | TRBV2 | CASRTTGELFF